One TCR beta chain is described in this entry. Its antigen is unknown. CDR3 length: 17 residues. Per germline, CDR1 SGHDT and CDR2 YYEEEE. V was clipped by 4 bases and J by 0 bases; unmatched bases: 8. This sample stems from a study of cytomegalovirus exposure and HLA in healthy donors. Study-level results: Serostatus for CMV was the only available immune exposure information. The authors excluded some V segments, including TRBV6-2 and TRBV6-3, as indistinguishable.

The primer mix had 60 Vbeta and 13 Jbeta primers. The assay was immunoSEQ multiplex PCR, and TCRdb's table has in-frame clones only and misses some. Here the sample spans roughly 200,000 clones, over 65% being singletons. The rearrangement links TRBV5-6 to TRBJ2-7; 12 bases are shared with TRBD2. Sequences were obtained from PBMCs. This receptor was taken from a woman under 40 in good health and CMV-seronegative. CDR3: CASSPRTSGTDSYEQYF. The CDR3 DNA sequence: TGTGCCAGCAGCCCCCGGACTAGCGGGACCGACTCCTACGAGCAGTACTTC.